The 28 T cell receptor beta chains reported below all come from one sample, sequenced in a study of blood T cell repertoires in COVID-19. Sequenced by immunoSEQ multiplex PCR; TCRdb stores in-frame clones only, minus some. The sample contains under 300,000 clones, roughly 80% of which appear only once. Source material: peripheral blood. These TCRs come from a woman aged 55-70 years with active or convalescent COVID-19.

This chain uses TRBV20-1 with TRBJ2-7; maybe TRBD1 (5 bases). Germline V CDR1 and CDR2: DFQATT, SNEGSKA (reference sequence). Trimming took 6 bases from V and 4 from J, leaving 10 bases between them. This CDR3 region has 11 residues. CDR3 sequence: CSAAQGYEQYF. CDR3 DNA: TGCAGTGCCGCGCAGGGTTACGAGCAGTACTTC.

This clone is judged medium-sized (0.01 to 0.1%). Mismatch with germline at one junction end may stem from a read error. This chain connects TRBV6-2 or TRBV6-3 to TRBJ1-2; 8 bases agree with TRBD1. This CDR3 has 12 amino acids. Per germline, CDR1 MNHEY and CDR2 SVGEGT. The CDR3 sequence: CASSYSFRDRLF. CDR3 DNA: TGTGCCAGCAGTTACTCTTTCCGGGACAGGCTCTTC.

This clone was seen more than once but under ten times. The chain uses TRBV5-6 and TRBJ1-5; 7 bases are a match to TRBD1. The CDR3 extends over 14 amino acids. The germline V gene encodes CDR1 SGHDT and CDR2 YYEEEE. V lost 2 bases to trimming and J lost 9 bases; unmatched junction nucleotides: 8. The CDR3 loop reads CASSLGQAKGPQHF. CDR3 bases: TGTGCCAGCAGCTTAGGACAGGCCAAGGGGCCCCAGCATTTT.

The chain employs TRBV5-6 and TRBJ1-6; D is unresolved. With 6 bases removed from V and 0 bases from J, the gap between germline ends came to 4 bases. Germline assignment: CDR1 SGHDT and CDR2 YYEEEE. The CDR3 covers 13 residues. The CDR3 spells CASTSSYNSPLHF. DNA for the CDR3: TGTGCCAGCACGAGCTCCTATAATTCACCCCTCCACTTT.

This clone was counted a few times. V usage is TRBV19 and J usage is TRBJ1-1, with a possible D match to TRBD1 (6 bases). V lost 6 bases and J lost 5, with 19 bases in between. This CDR3 region has 15 residues. Germline values: CDR1 LNHDA, CDR2 SQIVND (reference sequence). DNA for the CDR3: TGTGCCAGTAGCTCTCAACAGGGTAGTAAGACTGAAGCTTTCTTT. This sequence encodes CASSSQQGSKTEAFF.

The chain links TRBV13 to TRBJ2-7, with 11 bases matching TRBD2. The V segment lost 1 base and the J segment 1 base; nucleotides outside the gene matches: 6. Germline V CDR1 and CDR2: PRHDT, FYEKMQ (reference sequence). CDR3 length: 17 residues. CDR3 bases: TGTGCCAGCAGCTTAGAAGGGGCTAGCGGGGGGTCCTACGAGCAGTACTTC. Translated, it gives CASSLEGASGGSYEQYF.

The J gene is TRBJ2-5, the V gene TRBV9; 15 bases map to TRBD2. Germline-derived CDR1 and CDR2 are SGDLS and YYNGEE. The CDR3 has 16 amino acids. With V trimmed by 4 bases and J by 2 bases, 3 bases remained unmatched. The DNA of the CDR3 is TGTGCCAGCAGCTTAGGACTAGCGGGGGGGCAAGAGACCCAGTACTTC. It encodes CASSLGLAGGQETQYF.

V is TRBV19 and J is TRBJ2-1; 9 positions agree with TRBD1. V lost 6 bases to trimming and J lost 7 bases; unmatched junction nucleotides: 10. The germline V gene has CDR1 LNHDA and CDR2 SQIVND (reference sequence). CDR3 length: 15 amino acids. CDR3 bases: TGTGCCAGTAGCCTTATCGGACAGGGGCCTAATGAGCAGTTCTTC. Its translation: CASSLIGQGPNEQFF.

The rearrangement links TRBV5-6 to TRBJ2-5; possibly TRBD1 for D (5 bases). The CDR3 totals 13 residues. V was cut by 6 bases and J by 2 bases, with 11 bases left in between. Germline CDR1 SGHDT, CDR2 YYEEEE. The CDR3 sequence is CASTQGVQETQYF. The CDR3 DNA sequence: TGTGCCAGCACCCAGGGTGTACAAGAGACCCAGTACTTC. The full variable domain, its missing parts supplied by reference TRBV5-6 and TRBJ2-5, is DAGVTQSPTHLIKTRGQQVTLRCSPKSGHDTVSWYQQALGQGPQFIFQYYEEEERQRGNFPDRFSGHQFPNYSSELNVNALLLGDSALYLCASTQGVQETQYFGPGTRLLVL.

The chain combines TRBV19 with TRBJ1-1, with a possible D match to TRBD1 (6 bases). This CDR3 has 18 residues. The germline V gene has CDR1 LNHDA and CDR2 SQIVND (reference sequence). Deletions cut 4 bases from V and 2 bases from J, with 23 bases between. The DNA of the CDR3 is TGTGCCAGTAGTACCCGAGGGGGGGGAACCGGCGCAAACACTGAAGCTTTCTTT. Translation: CASSTRGGGTGANTEAFF.

This chain connects TRBV30 to TRBJ1-5; no definite D call. Deletions cut 0 bases from V and 0 bases from J, with 3 bases between. Per the germline V gene, CDR1 is GTSNPN and CDR2 is SVGIG (reference sequence). The CDR3 has 13 residues. CDR3 residues: CAWSVNSNQPQHF. The CDR3 DNA is TGTGCCTGGAGTGTTAATAGCAATCAGCCCCAGCATTTT.

The chain employs TRBV28 and TRBJ1-5; D gene ambiguous. Trimming stripped 7 bases from V and 3 bases from J, with 10 bases between. This CDR3 has 13 residues. In germline, CDR1 is MDHEN, CDR2 SYDVKM. CDR3 DNA sequence: TGTGCCAGCATGGGAGACACCAATCAGCCCCAGCATTTT. Its translation is CASMGDTNQPQHF.

The chain recombines TRBV7-2 with TRBJ2-3, with 8 nucleotides matching TRBD2. This CDR3 contains 16 residues. V lost 5 bases, J lost 3 bases, and 10 bases stayed unmatched. CDR1 is SGHTA and CDR2 is FQGNSA in the germline V gene. The CDR3 DNA reads as TGTGCCAGCAGCCCTCGTCCAGCGGGGGTTACAGATACGCAGTATTTT. The encoded protein is CASSPRPAGVTDTQYF.

The chain employs TRBV5-1 and TRBJ1-2; 12 positions match TRBD1. The CDR3 length is 15 residues. V gave up 4 bases and J gave up 4 bases; unmatched junction bases: 5. Germline V gives CDR1 SGHRS, CDR2 YFSETQ. CDR3 protein: CASSTGTGGIYGYTF. CDR3 coding DNA: TGCGCCAGCAGCACCGGGACAGGGGGCATCTATGGCTACACCTTC. The full variable domain, its missing parts supplied by reference TRBV5-1 and TRBJ1-2, is KAGVTQTPRYLIKTRGQQVTLSCSPISGHRSVSWYQQTPGQGLQFLFEYFSETQRNKGNFPGRFSGRQFSNSRSEMNVSTLELGDSALYLCASSTGTGGIYGYTFGSGTRLTVV.

This clone was seen a handful of times. This chain links TRBV2 with TRBJ1-5; D is undetermined. CDR1 and CDR2 from the germline V gene are SNHLY and FYNNEI. Trimming removed 7 bases at V and 2 bases at J, with 12 bases between. This CDR3 has 14 amino acids. The CDR3 coding sequence is TGTGCCAGCACTGGAGGGAATCGCAATCAGCCCCAGCATTTT. As protein: CASTGGNRNQPQHF.

The V gene is TRBV7-9, the J gene TRBJ1-2; D is undetermined. The ends were cut back, 5 bases at V and 2 bases at J, with 12 bases in the middle. This CDR3 spans 14 amino acids. Germline CDR1 and CDR2: SEHNR and FQNEAQ (reference sequence). CDR3 protein: CASSRGIRNYGYTF. The CDR3 DNA follows: TGTGCCAGCAGCCGCGGGATACGGAACTATGGCTACACCTTC.

There are a few counts of this clone. The V and J genes are TRBV7-3 and TRBJ2-3, with 8 bases lining up with TRBD2. This CDR3 is 15 amino acids long. Germline CDR1 reads SGHTA; CDR2 reads FQGTGA. J was trimmed by 3 bases and V by 0 bases; bases with no gene match: 2. The DNA of the CDR3 is TGTGCCAGCAGCTTAACGGAGCGGGGGACAGATACGCAGTATTTT. This translates into CASSLTERGTDTQYF. Full variable domain (rest looked up from reference TRBV7-3 and TRBJ2-3): GAGVSQTPSNKVTEKGKYVELRCDPISGHTALYWYRQSLGQGPEFLIYFQGTGAADDSGLPNDRFFAVRPEGSVSTLKIQRTERGDSAVYLCASSLTERGTDTQYFGPGTRLTVL.

Here the CDR3 reads CASSPSPASGGGGEQFF. The DNA for the CDR3 is TGTGCCAGCTCACCGTCCCCCGCTAGCGGGGGGGGTGGTGAGCAGTTCTTC. The chain combines TRBV18 with TRBJ2-1; 12 positions match TRBD2. The V segment lost 3 bases and the J segment 9 bases; nucleotides outside the gene matches: 12. The germline gives CDR1 KGHSH, CDR2 LQKENI. The CDR3 is 17 residues long.

This clone has more than one count but fewer than ten. The chain employs TRBV11-2 and TRBJ2-1; maybe TRBD2 (7 bases). The germline gives CDR1 SGHAT, CDR2 FQNNGV. The CDR3 has 15 residues. The V gene lost 4 bases and the J gene lost 6 bases, with 16 bases spanning the gap. CDR3: CASSYNRGAGNEQFF. CDR3 nucleotides: TGTGCCAGCAGCTACAACCGGGGGGCGGGCAATGAGCAGTTCTTC.

This chain connects TRBV30 to TRBJ1-4; weak D call: TRBD1 (5 bases). Germline values: CDR1 GTSNPN, CDR2 SVGIG (reference sequence). The CDR3 runs 19 residues. The V and J ends lost 1 base and 2 bases respectively, with 23 bases between them. CDR3 DNA: TGTGCCTGGAGTGCCCCTCAAGGGTGGGGGGGACGGACTAATGAAAAACTGTTTTTT. It yields the protein CAWSAPQGWGGRTNEKLFF. The whole variable domain, filled in from reference TRBV30 and TRBJ1-4, reads SQTIHQWPATLVQPVGSPLSLECTVEGTSNPNLYWYRQAAGRGLQLLFYSVGIGQISSEVPQNLSASRPQDRQFILSSKKLLLSDSGFYLCAWSAPQGWGGRTNEKLFFGSGTQLSVL.

The genes are TRBV11-2 and TRBJ2-2, with D possibly being TRBD1 (7 bases). Per the germline V gene, CDR1 is SGHAT and CDR2 is FQNNGV. V lost 6 bases to trimming and J lost 5 bases, with 19 bases between them. CDR3 size: 16 residues. The CDR3 is CASSPGGQPRTGELFF. The DNA of the CDR3 is TGTGCCAGCAGTCCAGGGGGGCAGCCGCGAACCGGGGAGCTGTTTTTT. Using reference TRBV11-2 and TRBJ2-2 for the parts outside the CDR3, the full variable domain is EAGVAQSPRYKIIEKRQSVAFWCNPISGHATLYWYQQILGQGPKLLIQFQNNGVVDDSQLPKDRFSAERLKGVDSTLKIQPAKLEDSAVYLCASSPGGQPRTGELFFGEGSRLTVL.

This sequence joins TRBV6-7 and TRBJ2-7, with 8 nucleotides matching TRBD1. TRBV6-7 is treated as an ORF (open reading frame) with a function not yet certain. Trimming cost V 6 bases and J 2 bases; bases outside gene matches: 6. This CDR3 contains 14 residues. DNA of the CDR3: TGTGCCAGCAGGCCCGGGACAGGTGCCTACGAGCAGTACTTC. The encoded protein is CASRPGTGAYEQYF.

The gene calls are TRBV2 and TRBJ2-5, with TRBD1 matching 7 bases. Germline V lookup: CDR1 SNHLY, CDR2 FYNNEI. This CDR3 contains 12 residues. With V trimmed by 4 bases and J by 13 bases, 9 bases remained unmatched. CDR3 nucleotide sequence: TGTGCCAGCAGTGGCCAGGGGGAGTTGGGGTACTTC. This codes for CASSGQGELGYF.

This clone has only a few counts. The chain uses TRBV7-9 and TRBJ1-1, with D possibly TRBD1 on 6 matching bases. Germline V gives CDR1 SEHNR, CDR2 FQNEAQ (reference sequence). The CDR3 has 13 residues. Between the trimmed V and J ends, which lost 3 bases and 5 bases, there was a span of 10 bases. The CDR3 DNA reads as TGTGCCAGCAGCTTTCAAACAGGGACTGAAGCTTTCTTT. Its protein is CASSFQTGTEAFF. Full variable domain (missing parts from reference TRBV7-9 and TRBJ1-1): DTGVSQNPRHKITKRGQNVTFRCDPISEHNRLYWYRQTLGQGPEFLTYFQNEAQLEKSRLLSDRFSAERPKGSFSTLEIQRTEQGDSAMYLCASSFQTGTEAFFGQGTRLTVV.

Notes on this clone: This may arise from a read error, as a much more abundant clone is one base away. The identical CDR3 is also encoded by other nucleotide sequences in the sample. The chain combines TRBV7-9 with TRBJ1-2, with 7 bases aligning to TRBD1. CDR1 and CDR2 from the germline V gene are SEHNR and FQNEAQ (reference sequence). Trimming took 1 base from V and 4 from J; bases not matched to a gene: 0. The CDR3 is 13 amino acids. The CDR3: CASSLGTGYGYTF. The CDR3 DNA reads as TGTGCCAGCAGCTTAGGGACAGGCTATGGCTACACCTTC.

This clone is a singleton in its sample. V gene TRBV6-6 combines with J gene TRBJ1-1; D gene uncertain. CDR3 size: 14 residues. The germline CDR1 and CDR2 sequences are MNHNY and SVGAGI (reference sequence). Trimming left V 2 bases short and J 1 base short, with 8 bases between. The CDR3 reads CASSYNGRNTEAFF. The CDR3 bases are TGTGCCAGCAGTTACAACGGTCGGAACACTGAAGCTTTCTTT.

This clone was recorded many times. The CDR3 loop is CASRNPGGSLTEAFF. The DNA for the CDR3 is TGTGCCAGCAGAAACCCAGGGGGTAGTCTGACTGAAGCTTTCTTT. This sequence joins TRBV2 and TRBJ1-1, with 7 bases aligning to TRBD1. With 6 bases clipped from V and 5 bases from J, the junction kept 12 bases outside the gene matches. This CDR3 comprises 15 residues. Germline CDR1 and CDR2: SNHLY and FYNNEI.

The chain uses TRBV9 and TRBJ2-1, with TRBD2 matching 8 bases. Losses at the gene ends were 3 bases for V and 10 bases for J; bases not matched to a gene: 12. Per the germline V gene, CDR1 is SGDLS and CDR2 is YYNGEE. The CDR3 spans 15 residues. The chain's CDR3 is CASSGGDGGAWEQFF. As DNA, the CDR3 is TGTGCCAGCAGCGGCGGGGACGGGGGGGCTTGGGAGCAGTTCTTC.